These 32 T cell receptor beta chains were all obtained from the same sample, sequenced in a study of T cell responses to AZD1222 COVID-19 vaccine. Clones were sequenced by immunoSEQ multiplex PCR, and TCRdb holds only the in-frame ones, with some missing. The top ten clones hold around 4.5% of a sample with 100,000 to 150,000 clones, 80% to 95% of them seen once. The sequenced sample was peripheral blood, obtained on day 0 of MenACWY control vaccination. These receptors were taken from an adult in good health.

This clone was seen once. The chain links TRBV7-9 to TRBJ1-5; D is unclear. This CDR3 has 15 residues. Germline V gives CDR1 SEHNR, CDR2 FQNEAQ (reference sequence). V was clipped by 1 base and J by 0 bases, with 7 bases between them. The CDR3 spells CASSLDGSSNQPQHF. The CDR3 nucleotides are TGTGCCAGCAGCTTAGACGGATCTAGCAATCAGCCCCAGCATTTT.

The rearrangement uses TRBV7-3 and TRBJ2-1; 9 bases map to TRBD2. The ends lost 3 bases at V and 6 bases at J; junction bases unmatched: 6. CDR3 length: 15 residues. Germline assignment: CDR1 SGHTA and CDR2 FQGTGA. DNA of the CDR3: TGTGCCAGCAGCTTTAGCGGGAGATTGGGCAATGAGCAGTTCTTC. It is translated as CASSFSGRLGNEQFF.

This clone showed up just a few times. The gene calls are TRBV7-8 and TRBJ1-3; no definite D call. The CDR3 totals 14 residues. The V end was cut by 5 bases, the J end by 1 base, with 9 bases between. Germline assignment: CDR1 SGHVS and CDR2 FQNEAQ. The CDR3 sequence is CASSLWTSGNTIYF. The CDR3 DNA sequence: TGTGCCAGCAGCCTCTGGACTTCTGGAAACACCATATATTTT.

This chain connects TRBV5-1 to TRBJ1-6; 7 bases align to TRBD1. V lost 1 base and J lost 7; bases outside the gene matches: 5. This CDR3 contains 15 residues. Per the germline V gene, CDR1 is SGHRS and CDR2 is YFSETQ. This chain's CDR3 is CASSLQGTANSPLHF. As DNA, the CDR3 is TGCGCCAGCAGCTTGCAAGGGACAGCAAATTCACCCCTCCACTTT.

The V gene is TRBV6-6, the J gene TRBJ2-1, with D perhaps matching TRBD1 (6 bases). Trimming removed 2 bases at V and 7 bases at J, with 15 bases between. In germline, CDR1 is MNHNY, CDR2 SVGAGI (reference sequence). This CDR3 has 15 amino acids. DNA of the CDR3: TGTGCCAGCAGTTACATGGGGGTTCAGGGGAATGAGCAGTTCTTC. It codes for CASSYMGVQGNEQFF.

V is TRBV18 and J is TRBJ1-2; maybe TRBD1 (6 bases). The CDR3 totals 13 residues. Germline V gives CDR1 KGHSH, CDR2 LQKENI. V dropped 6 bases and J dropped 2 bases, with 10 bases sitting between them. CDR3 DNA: TGTGCCAGCTCCGGGACAACGAACTATGGCTACACCTTC. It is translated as CASSGTTNYGYTF. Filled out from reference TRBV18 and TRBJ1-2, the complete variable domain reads NAGVMQNPRHLVRRRGQEARLRCSPMKGHSHVYWYRQLPEEGLKFMVYLQKENIIDESGMPKERFSAEFPKEGPSILRIQQVVRGDSAAYFCASSGTTNYGYTFGSGTRLTVV.

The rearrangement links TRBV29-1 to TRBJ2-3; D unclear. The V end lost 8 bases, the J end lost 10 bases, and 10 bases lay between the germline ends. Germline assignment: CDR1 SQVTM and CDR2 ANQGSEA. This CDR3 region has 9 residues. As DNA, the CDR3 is TGCAGCACATATCAACCGCAGTATTTT. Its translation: CSTYQPQYF.

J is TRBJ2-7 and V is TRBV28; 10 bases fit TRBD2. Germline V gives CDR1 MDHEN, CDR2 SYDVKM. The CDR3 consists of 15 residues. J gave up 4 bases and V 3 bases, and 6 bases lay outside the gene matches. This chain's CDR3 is CASSFASGGIYEQYV. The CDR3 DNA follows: TGTGCCAGCAGTTTTGCTAGCGGGGGAATTTACGAGCAGTACGTC.

Here the CDR3 reads CASSTSVADTQYF. Written as DNA, the CDR3 is TGTGCCAGCAGTACATCCGTCGCAGATACGCAGTATTTT. The rearrangement joins TRBV6-2 or TRBV6-3 to TRBJ2-3; D is undetermined. Trimming took 5 bases from V and 4 from J, leaving 10 bases between them. Germline V CDR1 and CDR2: MNHEY, SVGEGT. The CDR3 runs to 13 residues.

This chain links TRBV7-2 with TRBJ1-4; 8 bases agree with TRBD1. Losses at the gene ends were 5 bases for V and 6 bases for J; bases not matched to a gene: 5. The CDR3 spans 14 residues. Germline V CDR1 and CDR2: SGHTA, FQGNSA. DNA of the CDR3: TGTGCCAGCAGCCCGGACAGGGCATATGAAAAACTGTTTTTT. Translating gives CASSPDRAYEKLFF.

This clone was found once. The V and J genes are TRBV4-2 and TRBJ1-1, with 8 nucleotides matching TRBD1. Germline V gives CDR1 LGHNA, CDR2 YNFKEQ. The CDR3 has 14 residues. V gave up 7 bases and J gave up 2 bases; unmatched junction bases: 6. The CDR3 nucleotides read TGTGCCAGCAAAGACAGGGGCCCTAACACTGAAGCTTTCTTT. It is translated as CASKDRGPNTEAFF.

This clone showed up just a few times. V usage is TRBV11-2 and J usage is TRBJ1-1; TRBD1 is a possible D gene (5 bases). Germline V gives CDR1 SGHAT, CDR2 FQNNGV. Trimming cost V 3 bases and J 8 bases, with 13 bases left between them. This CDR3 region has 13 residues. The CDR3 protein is CASSLRGTGEAFF. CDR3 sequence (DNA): TGTGCCAGCAGCTTGAGGGGTACCGGGGAAGCTTTCTTT. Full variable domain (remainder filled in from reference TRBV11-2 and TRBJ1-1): EAGVAQSPRYKIIEKRQSVAFWCNPISGHATLYWYQQILGQGPKLLIQFQNNGVVDDSQLPKDRFSAERLKGVDSTLKIQPAKLEDSAVYLCASSLRGTGEAFFGQGTRLTVV.

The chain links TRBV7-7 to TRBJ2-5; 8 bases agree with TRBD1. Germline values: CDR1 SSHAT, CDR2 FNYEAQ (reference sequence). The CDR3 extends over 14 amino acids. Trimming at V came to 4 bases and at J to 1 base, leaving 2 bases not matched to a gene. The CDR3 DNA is TGTGCCAGCAGCTCGACAGGGGCCCAAGAGACCCAGTACTTC. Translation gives CASSSTGAQETQYF.

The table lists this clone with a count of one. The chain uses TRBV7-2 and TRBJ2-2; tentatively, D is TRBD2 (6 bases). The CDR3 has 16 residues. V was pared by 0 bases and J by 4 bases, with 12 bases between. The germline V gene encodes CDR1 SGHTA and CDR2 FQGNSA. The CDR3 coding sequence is TGTGCCAGCAGCTTAGCGGGGGGTTATTCCACCGGGGAGCTGTTTTTT. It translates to CASSLAGGYSTGELFF.

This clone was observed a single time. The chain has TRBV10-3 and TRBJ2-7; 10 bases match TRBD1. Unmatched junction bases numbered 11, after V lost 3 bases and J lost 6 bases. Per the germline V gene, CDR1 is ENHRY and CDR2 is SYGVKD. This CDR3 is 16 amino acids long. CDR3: CAISEWDRQGAGEQYF. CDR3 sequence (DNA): TGTGCCATCAGTGAATGGGATCGACAGGGGGCTGGCGAGCAGTACTTC.

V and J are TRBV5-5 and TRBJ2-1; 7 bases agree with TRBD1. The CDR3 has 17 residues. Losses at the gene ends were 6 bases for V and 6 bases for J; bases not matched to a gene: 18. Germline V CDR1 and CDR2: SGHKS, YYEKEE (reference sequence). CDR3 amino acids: CASNRPRDRVRGNEQFF. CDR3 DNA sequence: TGTGCCAGCAATCGGCCACGGGACAGAGTCAGGGGCAATGAGCAGTTCTTC.

CDR3 region: CASSLDRVGSLANVLTF. The CDR3 DNA reads TGTGCCAGCAGCTTAGACAGGGTCGGCTCTTTAGCCAACGTCCTGACTTTC. The rearrangement links TRBV7-3 to TRBJ2-6; 7 bases map to TRBD1. CDR3 length: 17 residues. CDR1 and CDR2 from the germline V gene are SGHTA and FQGTGA. V trimming: 2 bases; J trimming: 7 bases; junction bases outside the gene matches: 11.

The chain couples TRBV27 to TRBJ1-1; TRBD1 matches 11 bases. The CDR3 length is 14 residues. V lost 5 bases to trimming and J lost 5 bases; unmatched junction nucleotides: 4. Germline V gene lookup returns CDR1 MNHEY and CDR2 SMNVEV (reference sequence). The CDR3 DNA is TGTGCCAGCAGTGCCGGACAGGGGGCGACTGAAGCTTTCTTT. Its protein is CASSAGQGATEAFF.

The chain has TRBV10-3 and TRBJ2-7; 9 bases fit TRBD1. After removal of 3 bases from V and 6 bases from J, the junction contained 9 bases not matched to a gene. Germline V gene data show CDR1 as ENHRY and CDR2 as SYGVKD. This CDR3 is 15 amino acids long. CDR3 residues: CAISDLGQGLGEQYF. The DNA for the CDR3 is TGTGCCATCAGTGATTTGGGACAGGGACTCGGCGAGCAGTACTTC.

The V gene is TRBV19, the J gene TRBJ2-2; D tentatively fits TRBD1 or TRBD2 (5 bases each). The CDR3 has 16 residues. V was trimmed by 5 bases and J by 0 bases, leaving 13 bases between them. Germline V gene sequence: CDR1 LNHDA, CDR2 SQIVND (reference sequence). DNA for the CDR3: TGTGCCAGTAGTTGGGGGTCCTTGGCGAACACCGGGGAGCTGTTTTTT. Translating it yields CASSWGSLANTGELFF.

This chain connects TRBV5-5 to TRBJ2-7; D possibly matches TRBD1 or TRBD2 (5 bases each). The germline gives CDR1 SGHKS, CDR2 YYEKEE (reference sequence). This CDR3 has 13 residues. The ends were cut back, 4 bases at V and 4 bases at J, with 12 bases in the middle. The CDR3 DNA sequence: TGTGCCAGCAGCCTTCTGAGGGGTTACGAGCAGTACGTC. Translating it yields CASSLLRGYEQYV.

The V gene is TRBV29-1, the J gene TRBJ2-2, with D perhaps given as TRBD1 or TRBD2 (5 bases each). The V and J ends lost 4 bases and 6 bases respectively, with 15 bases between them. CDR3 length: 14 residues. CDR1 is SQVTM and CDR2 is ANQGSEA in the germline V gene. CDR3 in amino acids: CSVVRESAPGELFF. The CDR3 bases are TGCAGCGTTGTCAGGGAGTCTGCTCCCGGGGAGCTGTTTTTT.

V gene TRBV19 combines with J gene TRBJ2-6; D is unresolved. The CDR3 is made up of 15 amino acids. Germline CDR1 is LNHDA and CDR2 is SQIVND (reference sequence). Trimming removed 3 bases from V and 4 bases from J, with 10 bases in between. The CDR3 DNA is TGTGCCAGTAGTATCATCCAATTAGGGGCCAACGTCCTGACTTTC. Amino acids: CASSIIQLGANVLTF. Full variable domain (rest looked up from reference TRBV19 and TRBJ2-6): DGGITQSPKYLFRKEGQNVTLSCEQNLNHDAMYWYRQDPGQGLRLIYYSQIVNDFQKGDIAEGYSVSREKKESFPLTVTSAQKNPTAFYLCASSIIQLGANVLTFGAGSRLTVL.

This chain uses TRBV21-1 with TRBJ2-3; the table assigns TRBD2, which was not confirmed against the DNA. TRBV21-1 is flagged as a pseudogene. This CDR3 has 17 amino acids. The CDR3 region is CASSPPGGDQREDTQYF. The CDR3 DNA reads TGTGCCAGCAGCCCCCCCGGAGGGGACCAACGTGAGGATACGCAGTATTTT.

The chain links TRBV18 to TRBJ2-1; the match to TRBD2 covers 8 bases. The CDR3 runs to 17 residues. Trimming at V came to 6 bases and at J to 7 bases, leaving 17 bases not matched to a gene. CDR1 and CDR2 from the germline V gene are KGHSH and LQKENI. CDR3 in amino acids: CASSRKPGLAGYNEQFF. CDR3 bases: TGTGCCAGCTCCAGAAAACCGGGGTTAGCGGGGTATAATGAGCAGTTCTTC.

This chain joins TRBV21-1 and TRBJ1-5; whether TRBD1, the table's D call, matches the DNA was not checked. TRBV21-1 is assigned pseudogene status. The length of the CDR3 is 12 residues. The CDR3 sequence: CANPGQVSPQHF. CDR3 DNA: TGTGCCAACCCAGGACAGGTCTCACCCCAGCATTTT.

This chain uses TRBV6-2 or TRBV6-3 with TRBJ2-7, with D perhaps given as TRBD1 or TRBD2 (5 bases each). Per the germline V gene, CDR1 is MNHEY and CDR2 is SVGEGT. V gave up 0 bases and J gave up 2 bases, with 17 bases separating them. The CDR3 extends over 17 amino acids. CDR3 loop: CASSYSSGRATPYEQYF. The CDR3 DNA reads TGTGCCAGCAGTTACTCGAGCGGCAGGGCGACACCCTACGAGCAGTACTTC.

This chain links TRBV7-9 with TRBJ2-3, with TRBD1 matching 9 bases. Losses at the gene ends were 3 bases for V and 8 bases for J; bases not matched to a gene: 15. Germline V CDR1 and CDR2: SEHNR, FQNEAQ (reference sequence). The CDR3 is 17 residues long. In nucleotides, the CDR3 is TGTGCCAGCAGCTTCACCCTGGGGGACAGGGCCGTAGGTACGCAGTATTTT. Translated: CASSFTLGDRAVGTQYF.

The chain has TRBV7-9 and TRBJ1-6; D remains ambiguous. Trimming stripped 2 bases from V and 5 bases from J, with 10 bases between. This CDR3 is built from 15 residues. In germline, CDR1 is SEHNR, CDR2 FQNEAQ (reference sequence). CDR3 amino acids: CASSLTAANNSPLHF. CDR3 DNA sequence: TGTGCCAGCAGCTTAACCGCAGCGAATAATTCACCCCTCCACTTT.

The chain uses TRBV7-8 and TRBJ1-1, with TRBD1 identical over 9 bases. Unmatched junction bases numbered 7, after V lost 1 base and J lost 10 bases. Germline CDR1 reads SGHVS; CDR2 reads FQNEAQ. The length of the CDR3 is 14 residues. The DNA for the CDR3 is TGTGCCAGCAGCTTAGTTCCCGGGACAGGGCGAGCTTTCTTT. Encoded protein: CASSLVPGTGRAFF.

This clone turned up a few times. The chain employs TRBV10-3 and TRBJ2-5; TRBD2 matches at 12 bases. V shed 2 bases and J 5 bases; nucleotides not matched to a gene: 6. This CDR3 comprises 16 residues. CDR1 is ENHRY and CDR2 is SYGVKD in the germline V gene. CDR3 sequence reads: CAISEAPSGRVETQYF. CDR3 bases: TGTGCCATCAGTGAGGCGCCTAGCGGGAGGGTGGAGACCCAGTACTTC.

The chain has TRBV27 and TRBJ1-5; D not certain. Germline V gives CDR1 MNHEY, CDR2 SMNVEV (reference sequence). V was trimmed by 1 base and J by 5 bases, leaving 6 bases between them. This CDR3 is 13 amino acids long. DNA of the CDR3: TGTGCCAGCAGTTTATTAGGAGATCAGCCCCAGCATTTT. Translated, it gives CASSLLGDQPQHF.